This T cell receptor (beta chain) was documented in a study of identical twins. Study results and limitations: Excess sharing between twins was weaker in beta out-of-frame sequences.

As to this clonotype: The antigen is unknown.

All donors comprised healthy Caucasians. The CDR3 extends over 14 amino acids. The V and J ends lost 3 bases and 0 bases respectively, with 9 bases between them. Germline V gene lookup returns CDR1 DFQATT and CDR2 SNEGSKA (reference sequence). TCRdb re-called the 5' RACE reads with MiXCR, one entry per CDR3 protein. The sample carries 1.5 million to 2 million distinct CDR3 sequences, around 33% recorded once. This receptor was obtained from a newborn girl in good health. Sequencing input: cord blood. The chain recombines TRBV20-1 with TRBJ1-5; TRBD1 is a possible D gene (5 bases). DNA for the CDR3: TGCAGTGCTAGGGGCAGGGCTAGCAATCAGCCCCAGCATTTT. As protein: CSARGRASNQPQHF.